Listed here is a single T cell receptor (beta chain). V dropped 6 bases and J dropped 2 bases, with 23 bases sitting between them. The CDR3 has 17 amino acids. Germline V gives CDR1 MNHEY, CDR2 SMNVEV (reference sequence). Assay used: immunoSEQ multiplex PCR; TCRdb lists only in-frame clones, some missing. Seen here are about 200,000 clones, about 80% observed once, and the top ten hold 6.9%. The record originates from a study of blood T cell repertoires in COVID-19. Study background: From T cells, B-cell-depleted T cells, or PBMCs came the material, which was cDNA or gDNA.

The receptor comes from a human donor with acute or convalescent COVID-19. The donor label of this sample is uncertain. Sample: peripheral blood. The chain joins TRBV27 to TRBJ2-7; possible D gene TRBD2, 5 bases. The CDR3 region has the DNA TGTGCCAGCAGACCCGCTAGCTGGATCGCCCGAACCTACGAGCAGTACTTC. It is translated as CASRPASWIARTYEQYF.